This T cell receptor beta chain appears in the sequencing data of a study of cytomegalovirus exposure and HLA in healthy donors. Primers: 60 Vbeta forward and 13 Jbeta reverse. Using immunoSEQ multiplex PCR, the repertoire was profiled, and TCRdb retains in-frame clones only, with some absent. This repertoire includes 30,000 to 35,000 clones. V was pared by 7 bases and J by 8 bases, with 21 bases between. Germline V gives CDR1 MGHDK, CDR2 SYGVNS. The CDR3 has 15 amino acids. The sample consisted of PBMCs. This rearrangement joins TRBV25-1 to TRBJ2-1, with D maybe TRBD2 (6 bases). This clonotype was obtained from a man in his forties in good health and CMV-seronegative. Here the CDR3 reads CASMKTRSLVDEQFF. CDR3 bases: TGTGCCAGCATGAAGACTAGATCTTTGGTAGATGAGCAGTTCTTC. The whole variable domain, remainder taken from reference TRBV25-1 and TRBJ2-1, is EADIYQTPRYLVIGTGKKITLECSQTMGHDKMYWYQQDPGMELHLIHYSYGVNSTEKGDLSSESTVSRIRTEHFPLTLESARPSHTSQYLCASMKTRSLVDEQFFGPGTRLTVL.